This TCR beta chain was sequenced for a study of shared clonotypes between healthy human individuals. As for the study in general: Plates per donor: three CD4 naive, three CD4 memory, two CD8 naive, one CD8 memory.

Trimming took off 3 bases at V and 0 bases at J, with 6 bases between the two ends. CDR3 size: 14 residues. The germline gives CDR1 WSHSY, CDR2 SAAADI. CD4+ cells underwent separation, giving CD45RA+ naive and CD45RA-negative memory subsets. Several immunoSEQ plates received, in even portions, the genomic DNA of each subset. Only in-frame clones appear in the TCRdb table, and some are missing; sequencing was by immunoSEQ multiplex PCR. Of more than 2 million clones in the sample, 95% were seen once. J is TRBJ1-5 and V is TRBV10-2; D unresolved. The sequenced sample consisted of naive CD4+ T cells sorted from blood. Subset specified: CD45RA+ positively selected. The clonotype originates from a man between 18 and 35 years old in good health. In DNA, the CDR3 is TGCGCCAGCAGTGATAAAGGTAGCAATCAGCCCCAGCATTTT. Amino acid sequence: CASSDKGSNQPQHF.